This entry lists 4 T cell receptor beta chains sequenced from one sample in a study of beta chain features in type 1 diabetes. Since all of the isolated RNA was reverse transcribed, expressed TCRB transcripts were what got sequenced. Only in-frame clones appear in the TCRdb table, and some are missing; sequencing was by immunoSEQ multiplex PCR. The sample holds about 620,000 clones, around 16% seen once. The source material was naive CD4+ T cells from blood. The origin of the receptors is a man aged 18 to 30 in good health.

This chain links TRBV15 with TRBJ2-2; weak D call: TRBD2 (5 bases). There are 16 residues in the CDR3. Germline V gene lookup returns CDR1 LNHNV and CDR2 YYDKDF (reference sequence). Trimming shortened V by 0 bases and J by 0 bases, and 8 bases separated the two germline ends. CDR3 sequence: CATSRESGANTGELFF. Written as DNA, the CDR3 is TGTGCCACCAGCAGAGAGAGCGGAGCGAACACCGGGGAGCTGTTTTTT.

CDR3 residues: CASSLFLAGAETQYF. The CDR3 DNA reads as TGTGCCAGCAGCTTGTTCCTAGCGGGAGCAGAGACCCAGTACTTC. The chain is built from TRBV5-6 and TRBJ2-5; 10 positions match TRBD2. Germline values: CDR1 SGHDT, CDR2 YYEEEE. With V trimmed by 1 base and J by 4 bases, 4 bases remained unmatched. This CDR3 contains 15 residues.

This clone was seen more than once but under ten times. The DNA for the CDR3 is TGTGCCAGCAGCGGGCGGACAGCCCTAGCAAACACCATATATTTT. It translates to CASSGRTALANTIYF. This chain uses TRBV9 with TRBJ1-3, with D possibly matching TRBD1 (6 bases). V lost 3 bases, J lost 6 bases, and 16 bases lay in between. CDR1 is SGDLS, CDR2 YYNGEE, per germline. CDR3 length equals 15 residues.

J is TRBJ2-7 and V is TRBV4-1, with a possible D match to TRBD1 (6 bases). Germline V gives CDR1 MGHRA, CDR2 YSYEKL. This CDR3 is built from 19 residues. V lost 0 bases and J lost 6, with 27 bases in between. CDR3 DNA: TGCGCCAGCAGCCAAGATGTATCCCAGGGCCGTGGACAGTCGGGCGAGCAGTACTTC. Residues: CASSQDVSQGRGQSGEQYF.